These 31 T cell receptor beta chains were all obtained from the same sample, sequenced in a study of beta chain features in type 1 diabetes. Expressed TCRB transcripts got sequenced, as all isolated RNA was reverse transcribed. Data came from immunoSEQ multiplex PCR; TCRdb stores just in-frame clones and leaves some out. In the table there are approximately 160,000 clones, approximately 9% of which are singletons. Sequences were obtained from central memory CD4+ T cells from blood. All receptors derive from a young woman in good health.

This chain uses TRBV7-2 with TRBJ2-5; 7 bases line up with TRBD2. The CDR3 runs 14 residues. The germline gives CDR1 SGHTA, CDR2 FQGNSA. J gave up 1 base and V 5 bases, and 4 bases lay outside the gene matches. The chain's CDR3 is CASSPSGPQETQYF. The DNA of the CDR3 is TGTGCCAGCAGCCCTAGCGGACCCCAAGAGACCCAGTACTTC.

In its sample, this clone was seen a few times. This chain links TRBV4-3 with TRBJ2-5; TRBD2 aligns across 7 bases. V shed 1 base, J shed 5 bases, and the junction held 7 bases outside the gene matches. The CDR3 runs 15 residues. Per the germline V gene, CDR1 is LGHNA and CDR2 is YSLEER. CDR3 residues: CASSQGGERGETQYF. The CDR3 DNA sequence: TGCGCCAGCAGCCAAGGGGGAGAGCGGGGTGAGACCCAGTACTTC.

The chain uses TRBV6-5 and TRBJ2-4; no clear D. Looked up from germline, CDR1 is MNHEY and CDR2 is SVGAGI. The CDR3 covers 11 residues. With 7 bases removed from V and 6 bases from J, the gap between germline ends came to 7 bases. CDR3 protein: CASTGSNIQYF. The CDR3 DNA sequence: TGTGCCAGCACCGGTTCAAACATTCAGTACTTC.

The table lists this clone with a few counts. The chain recombines TRBV5-4 with TRBJ2-3, with D maybe TRBD2 (5 bases). Trimming removed 2 bases at V and 3 bases at J, with 16 bases between. The germline gives CDR1 SGHNT, CDR2 YYREEE (reference sequence). This CDR3 is 16 amino acids long. Written as DNA, the CDR3 is TGTGCCAGCAGCTTCGTCCGGGGTGGCGGTACAGATACGCAGTATTTT. It codes for CASSFVRGGGTDTQYF.

This clone was observed a handful of times. CDR3 nucleotide sequence: TGTGCCAGCAGTCCCGGGACAGGGGGTGAGCAGTACTTC. Translated, it gives CASSPGTGGEQYF. The chain employs TRBV27 and TRBJ2-7; 11 bases match TRBD1. Trimming took 5 bases from V and 7 from J; bases not matched to a gene: 4. CDR1 and CDR2 from the germline V gene are MNHEY and SMNVEV (reference sequence). CDR3 length: 13 amino acids.

This clone showed up just a few times. The rearrangement uses TRBV11-1 and TRBJ2-5, with a weak D call TRBD2 (6 bases). V shed 3 bases and J shed 5 bases, with 16 bases lying between them. This CDR3 contains 15 residues. CDR1 and CDR2 (germline): SGHAT, FQDESV (reference sequence). This chain's CDR3 is CASSFETGDGETQYF. DNA for the CDR3: TGTGCCAGCAGCTTCGAAACGGGAGACGGGGAGACCCAGTACTTC.

This clone turned up a few times. This specimen includes other DNA sequences encoding the same CDR3. The chain carries TRBV30 and TRBJ2-3; D unclear. The ends were cut back, 1 base at V and 4 bases at J, with 3 bases in the middle. This CDR3 is built from 11 residues. CDR1 GTSNPN and CDR2 SVGIG come from the germline V gene (reference sequence). The CDR3 bases are TGTGCCTGGAGTGGGCCAGATACGCAGTATTTT. Translating it yields CAWSGPDTQYF.

The chain recombines TRBV2 with TRBJ2-5, with a possible D match to TRBD1 (5 bases). V gave up 7 bases and J gave up 4 bases, with 7 bases separating them. The CDR3 loop spans 11 amino acids. CDR1 is SNHLY and CDR2 is FYNNEI in the germline V gene. The CDR3 DNA reads TGTGCCAGCAAGGGGTTAGAGACCCAGTACTTC. Protein sequence: CASKGLETQYF. Looking up the rest from reference TRBV2 and TRBJ2-5 gives the full variable domain: EPEVTQTPSHQVTQMGQEVILRCVPISNHLYFYWYRQILGQKVEFLVSFYNNEISEKSEIFDDQFSVERPDGSNFTLKIRSTKLEDSAMYFCASKGLETQYFGPGTRLLVL.

This chain connects TRBV7-8 to TRBJ2-3; 7 positions match TRBD2. CDR1 is SGHVS, CDR2 FQNEAQ, per germline. Germline trimming cut 7 bases from V and 0 bases from J; bases unmatched to any gene: 10. This CDR3 contains 16 residues. DNA of the CDR3: TGTGCCAGCAACGTGATTGAGCGGGGAAGCACAGATACGCAGTATTTT. Protein sequence: CASNVIERGSTDTQYF.

DNA of the CDR3: TGTGCCAGCAGCCGGGCGGGGGCGTCCCTTAACTATGGCTACACCTTC. Protein: CASSRAGASLNYGYTF. The chain is built from TRBV5-4 and TRBJ1-2; tentatively, D is TRBD1 (6 bases). The CDR3 contains 16 residues. Per the germline V gene, CDR1 is SGHNT and CDR2 is YYREEE (reference sequence). Trimming stripped 4 bases from V and 1 base from J, with 17 bases between.

Turning to this clone: This same CDR3 is encoded by further DNA sequences in the sample. The chain uses TRBV6-6 and TRBJ2-7; 11 bases line up with TRBD2. Germline assignment: CDR1 MNHNY and CDR2 SVGAGI (reference sequence). This CDR3 region has 15 residues. J lost 3 bases, V lost 2 bases, and 3 bases had no gene match. The CDR3 protein is CASSYRTSGSYEQYF. CDR3 bases: TGTGCCAGCAGTTACCGTACTAGCGGGAGCTACGAGCAGTACTTC.

This clone turned up a few times. This sample includes further DNA sequences coding for the same CDR3. The chain joins TRBV9 to TRBJ2-7, with TRBD1 matching 9 bases. V was clipped by 2 bases and J by 2 bases; unmatched bases: 2. CDR1 and CDR2 from the germline V gene are SGDLS and YYNGEE. CDR3 length: 14 amino acids. CDR3 residues: CASSVGTGTYEQYF. Here the CDR3 DNA reads TGTGCCAGCAGCGTCGGGACAGGGACCTACGAGCAGTACTTC.

This clone showed up many times. The gene calls are TRBV28 and TRBJ1-1; no clear D gene. CDR1 is MDHEN, CDR2 SYDVKM, per germline. CDR3 length equals 12 residues. The DNA of the CDR3 is TGTGAGGCCTGCGGAATGAACACTGAAGCTTTCTTT. This gives the protein CEACGMNTEAFF.

The table lists this clone with a few counts. This chain joins TRBV12-5 and TRBJ2-5, with 9 positions matching TRBD2. J lost 5 bases, V lost 3 bases, and 4 bases had no gene match. In germline, CDR1 is LGHNT, CDR2 FRNRAP. The CDR3 is 14 residues long. CDR3 sequence: CASGFAGGRETQYF. The CDR3 nucleotides are TGTGCTAGTGGTTTCGCGGGAGGGCGGGAGACCCAGTACTTC. The entire variable domain, with the rest obtained from reference TRBV12-5 and TRBJ2-5, is as follows: DARVTQTPRHKVTEMGQEVTMRCQPILGHNTVFWYRQTMMQGLELLAYFRNRAPLDDSGMPKDRFSAEMPDATLATLKIQPSEPRDSAVYFCASGFAGGRETQYFGPGTRLLVL.

This clone was picked up a small number of times. This chain joins TRBV5-1 and TRBJ2-7; no definite D call. Trimming pared 0 bases from V and 2 bases from J, leaving 12 bases between. The germline gives CDR1 SGHRS, CDR2 YFSETQ. The CDR3 extends over 15 amino acids. CDR3: CASSLVAGSTYEQYF. The CDR3 DNA is TGCGCCAGCAGCTTGGTGGCAGGATCCACCTACGAGCAGTACTTC.

The chain joins TRBV30 to TRBJ1-5; no definite D call. The ends were cut back, 2 bases at V and 9 bases at J, with 17 bases in the middle. From germline, CDR1 is GTSNPN and CDR2 SVGIG (reference sequence). The CDR3 is 14 amino acids. Written as DNA, the CDR3 is TGTGCCTGGAGTATAGCGGGGTTAACCTCGCCCCAGCATTTT. It is translated as CAWSIAGLTSPQHF.

This clone was counted between two and nine times. CDR3 loop: CASSVALEAFF. DNA of the CDR3: TGTGCCAGCAGTGTGGCCCTTGAAGCTTTCTTT. This chain links TRBV7-2 with TRBJ1-1; D gene ambiguous. The V end lost 6 bases, the J end lost 7 bases, and 9 bases lay between the germline ends. Germline V lookup: CDR1 SGHTA, CDR2 FQGNSA. This CDR3 is 11 amino acids long.

This rearrangement joins TRBV4-3 to TRBJ1-4, with 7 bases fitting TRBD1. J gave up 8 bases and V 0 bases, and 6 bases lay outside the gene matches. Germline V gives CDR1 LGHNA, CDR2 YSLEER. This CDR3 spans 15 amino acids. DNA of the CDR3: TGCGCCAGCAGCCAAGATCGGGACAGAGGGGAAAAACTGTTTTTT. This encodes CASSQDRDRGEKLFF.

The chain has TRBV18 and TRBJ1-4; D not certain. Per germline, CDR1 KGHSH and CDR2 LQKENI. This CDR3 is built from 16 residues. Trimming took 2 bases from V and 0 from J, leaving 10 bases between them. The CDR3 sequence: CASSPILGATNEKLFF. DNA of the CDR3: TGTGCCAGCTCACCAATCTTGGGAGCAACTAATGAAAAACTGTTTTTT.

The chain uses TRBV28 and TRBJ2-2; D is possibly TRBD2 (6 bases). V lost 3 bases and J 2 bases, leaving 10 bases between the germline ends. The CDR3 runs 15 residues. Per the germline V gene, CDR1 is MDHEN and CDR2 is SYDVKM. The CDR3 DNA reads as TGTGCCAGCAGTTTTGGGAGGCTAAACACCGGGGAGCTGTTTTTT. This translates into CASSFGRLNTGELFF.

This chain connects TRBV30 to TRBJ2-3, with TRBD1 matching 10 bases. Germline CDR1 and CDR2: GTSNPN and SVGIG (reference sequence). Unmatched junction bases numbered 6, after V lost 8 bases and J lost 4 bases. There are 13 residues in the CDR3. The CDR3 DNA is TGTGCCGGAGGGGACAGGGGCCCAGATACGCAGTATTTT. The encoded protein is CAGGDRGPDTQYF.

The rearrangement joins TRBV19 to TRBJ2-6; 8 bases line up with TRBD1. CDR3 length: 15 residues. From germline, CDR1 is LNHDA and CDR2 SQIVND (reference sequence). V was pared by 4 bases and J by 5 bases, with 4 bases of the junction left unmatched. The chain's CDR3 is CASSNRGTRANVLTF. The CDR3 DNA reads as TGTGCCAGTAGTAACAGGGGGACAAGGGCCAACGTCCTGACTTTC.

The chain combines TRBV2 with TRBJ2-7; perhaps TRBD2 as D (5 bases). CDR1 and CDR2 (germline): SNHLY, FYNNEI. V lost 5 bases and J lost 3, with 14 bases in between. The CDR3 runs 14 residues. The CDR3 region is CASSPGEFDYEQYF. The CDR3 nucleotides read TGTGCCAGCAGTCCCGGGGAGTTTGACTACGAGCAGTACTTC.

This clone came up many times. The chain recombines TRBV12-5 with TRBJ2-5; 7 nucleotides match TRBD2. Germline values: CDR1 LGHNT, CDR2 FRNRAP. With 7 bases clipped from V and 2 bases from J, the junction kept 7 bases outside the gene matches. The CDR3 is 14 residues long. In DNA form, the CDR3 reads TGTGCTAGTGCTATGGGAGGGTTACAAGAGACCCAGTACTTC. Translation: CASAMGGLQETQYF. Supplemented by reference TRBV12-5 and TRBJ2-5, the full variable domain reads DARVTQTPRHKVTEMGQEVTMRCQPILGHNTVFWYRQTMMQGLELLAYFRNRAPLDDSGMPKDRFSAEMPDATLATLKIQPSEPRDSAVYFCASAMGGLQETQYFGPGTRLLVL.

This clone has only a few counts. The chain employs TRBV6-5 and TRBJ1-1, with 8 bases matching TRBD1. Germline trimming cut 6 bases from V and 3 bases from J; bases unmatched to any gene: 6. CDR1 MNHEY and CDR2 SVGAGI come from the germline V gene. The CDR3 runs 14 residues. The DNA of the CDR3 is TGTGCCAGCAGCTCGCAGGGGGCCGACACTGAAGCTTTCTTT. Translated: CASSSQGADTEAFF.

Comments on this clone: At one of its ends the junction is not consistent with the germline gene, which may arise from a read error. The V and J genes are TRBV7-7 and TRBJ2-3, with D perhaps TRBD1 or TRBD2 (6 bases each). Germline V gives CDR1 SSHAT, CDR2 FNYEAQ (reference sequence). The CDR3 consists of 15 residues. CDR3 sequence: CASSLGGTSTDTQYF. The CDR3 DNA is TGTGCTAGCAGCCTAGGGGGGACTTCCACAGATACGCAGTATTTT.

V usage is TRBV7-9 and J usage is TRBJ2-7; 9 bases are a match to TRBD1. The trim removed 3 bases at V and 5 bases at J, leaving 11 bases unmatched. Germline V gene sequence: CDR1 SEHNR, CDR2 FQNEAQ (reference sequence). CDR3 length equals 16 residues. The CDR3 DNA reads as TGTGCCAGCAGCTTGAGACCCGGGACAGGGATCGACGAGCAGTACTTC. Translating gives CASSLRPGTGIDEQYF.

This clone was counted between two and nine times. The chain uses TRBV25-1 and TRBJ2-1, with D possibly matching TRBD1 (6 bases). The ends were cut back, 0 bases at V and 9 bases at J, with 12 bases in the middle. The CDR3 covers 14 residues. CDR1 and CDR2 from the germline V gene are MGHDK and SYGVNS. The CDR3 DNA reads as TGTGCCAGCAGTGAATATAACAGGGCGGGTGAGCAGTTCTTC. Protein product: CASSEYNRAGEQFF. Full variable domain (outside the CDR3, taken from reference TRBV25-1 and TRBJ2-1): EADIYQTPRYLVIGTGKKITLECSQTMGHDKMYWYQQDPGMELHLIHYSYGVNSTEKGDLSSESTVSRIRTEHFPLTLESARPSHTSQYLCASSEYNRAGEQFFGPGTRLTVL.

The gene calls are TRBV27 and TRBJ2-5, with D perhaps TRBD2 (5 bases). Trimming stripped 6 bases from V and 0 bases from J, with 8 bases between. The CDR3 extends over 13 amino acids. Germline V gene data show CDR1 as MNHEY and CDR2 as SMNVEV (reference sequence). The CDR3 DNA reads TGTGCCAGCAGAGAGGGAAACCAAGAGACCCAGTACTTC. This gives the protein CASREGNQETQYF.

V gene TRBV11-2 combines with J gene TRBJ2-1, with 8 bases aligning to TRBD2. CDR1 and CDR2 from the germline V gene are SGHAT and FQNNGV. V shed 6 bases, J shed 10 bases, and the junction held 17 bases outside the gene matches. The CDR3 consists of 16 residues. The CDR3 coding sequence is TGTGCCAGCAGAAATTTAAGGAGTCTAGCGGGTGGAGAGCAGTTCTTC. Protein product: CASRNLRSLAGGEQFF.

In this sample, this clone turned up many times. The CDR3 loop is CSAGTGQETQYF. CDR3 sequence (DNA): TGCAGCGCTGGGACAGGTCAAGAGACCCAGTACTTC. The rearrangement links TRBV29-1 to TRBJ2-5; TRBD1 aligns across 8 bases. J lost 2 bases, V lost 7 bases, and 3 bases had no gene match. Germline V gene data show CDR1 as SQVTM and CDR2 as ANQGSEA. The CDR3 covers 12 residues. Full variable domain (remainder filled in from reference TRBV29-1 and TRBJ2-5): SAVISQKPSRDICQRGTSLTIQCQVDSQVTMMFWYRQQPGQSLTLIATANQGSEATYESGFVIDKFPISRPNLTFSTLTVSNMSPEDSSIYLCSAGTGQETQYFGPGTRLLVL.